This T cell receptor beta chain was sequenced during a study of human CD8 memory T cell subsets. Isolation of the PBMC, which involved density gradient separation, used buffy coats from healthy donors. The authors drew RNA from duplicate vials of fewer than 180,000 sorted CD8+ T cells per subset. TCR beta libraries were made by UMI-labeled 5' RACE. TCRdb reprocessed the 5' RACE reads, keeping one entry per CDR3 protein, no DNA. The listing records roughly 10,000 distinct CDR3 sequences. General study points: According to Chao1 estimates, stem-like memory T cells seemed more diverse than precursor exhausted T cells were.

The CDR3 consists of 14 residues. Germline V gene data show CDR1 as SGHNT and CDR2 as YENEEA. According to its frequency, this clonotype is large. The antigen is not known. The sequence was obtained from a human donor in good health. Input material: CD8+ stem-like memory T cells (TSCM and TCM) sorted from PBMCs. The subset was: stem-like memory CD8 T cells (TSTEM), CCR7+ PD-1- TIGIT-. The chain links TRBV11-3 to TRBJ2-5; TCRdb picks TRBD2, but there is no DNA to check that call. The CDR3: CASSRSGAEETQYF.